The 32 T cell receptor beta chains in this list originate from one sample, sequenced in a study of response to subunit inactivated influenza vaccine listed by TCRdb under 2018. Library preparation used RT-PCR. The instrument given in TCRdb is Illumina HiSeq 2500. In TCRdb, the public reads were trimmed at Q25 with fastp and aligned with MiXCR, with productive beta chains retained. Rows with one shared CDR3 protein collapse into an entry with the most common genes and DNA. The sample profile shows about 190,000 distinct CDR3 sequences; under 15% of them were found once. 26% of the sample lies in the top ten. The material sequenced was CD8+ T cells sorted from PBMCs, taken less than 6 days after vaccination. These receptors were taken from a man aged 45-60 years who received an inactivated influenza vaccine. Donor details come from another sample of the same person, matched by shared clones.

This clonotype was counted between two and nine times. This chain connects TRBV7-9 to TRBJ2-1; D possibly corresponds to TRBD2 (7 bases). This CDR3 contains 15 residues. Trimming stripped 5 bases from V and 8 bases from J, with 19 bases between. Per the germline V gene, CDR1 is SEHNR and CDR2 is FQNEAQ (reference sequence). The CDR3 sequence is CASSPWRGGQDEQFF. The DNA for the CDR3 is TGTGCCAGCAGCCCCTGGAGGGGGGGCCAGGATGAGCAGTTCTTC.

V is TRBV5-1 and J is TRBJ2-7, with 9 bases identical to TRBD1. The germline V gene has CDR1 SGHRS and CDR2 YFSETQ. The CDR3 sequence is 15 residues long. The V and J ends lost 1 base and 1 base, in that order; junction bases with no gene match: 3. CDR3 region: CASSLSGTGSYEQYF. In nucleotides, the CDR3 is TGCGCCAGCAGCTTGTCCGGGACAGGGTCCTACGAGCAGTACTTC.

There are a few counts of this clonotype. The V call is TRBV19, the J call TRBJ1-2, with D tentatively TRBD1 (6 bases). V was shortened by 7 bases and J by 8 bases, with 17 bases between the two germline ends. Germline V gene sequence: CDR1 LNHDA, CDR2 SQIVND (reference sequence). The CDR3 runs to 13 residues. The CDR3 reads CASKSRGLWGYTF. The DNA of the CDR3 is TGTGCCAGTAAATCCAGGGGATTGTGGGGCTACACCTTC.

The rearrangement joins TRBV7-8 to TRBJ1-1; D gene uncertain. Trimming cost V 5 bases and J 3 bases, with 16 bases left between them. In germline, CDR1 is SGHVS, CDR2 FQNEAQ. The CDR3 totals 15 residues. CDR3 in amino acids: CASSPGLPWDTEAFF. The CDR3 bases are TGTGCCAGCAGCCCCGGACTTCCTTGGGACACTGAAGCTTTCTTT.

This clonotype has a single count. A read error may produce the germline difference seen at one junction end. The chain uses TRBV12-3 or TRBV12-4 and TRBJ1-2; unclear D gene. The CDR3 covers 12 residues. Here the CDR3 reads CASSRNYYGYTF. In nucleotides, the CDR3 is TGCGCCAGCAGTCGAAATTATTATGGCTACACCTTC.

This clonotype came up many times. This CDR3 reads CASSYSGNGDYEQYF. CDR3 nucleotides: TGTGCCAGCAGTTACTCGGGGAATGGGGACTACGAGCAGTACTTC. The chain combines TRBV6-5 with TRBJ2-7, with D unclear. The ends were cut back, 0 bases at V and 3 bases at J, with 12 bases in the middle. The CDR3 is 15 amino acids. Germline values: CDR1 MNHEY, CDR2 SVGAGI.

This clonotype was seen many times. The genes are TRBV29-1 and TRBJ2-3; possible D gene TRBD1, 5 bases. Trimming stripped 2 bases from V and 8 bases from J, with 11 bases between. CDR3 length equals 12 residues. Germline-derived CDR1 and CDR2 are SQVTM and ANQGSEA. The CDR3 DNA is TGCAGCGTTGAACAGGACATGGGTACGCAGTATTTT. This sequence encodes CSVEQDMGTQYF.

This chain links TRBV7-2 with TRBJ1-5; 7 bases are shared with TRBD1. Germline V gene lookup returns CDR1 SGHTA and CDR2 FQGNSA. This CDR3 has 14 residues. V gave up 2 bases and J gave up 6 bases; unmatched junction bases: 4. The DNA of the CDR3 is TGTGCCAGCAGCTTACTGTCAGGGGGTCAGCCCCAGCATTTT. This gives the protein CASSLLSGGQPQHF.

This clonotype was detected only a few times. As DNA, the CDR3 is TGCAGTCCCAAAGGCCTAGAATACACCGGGGAGCTGTTTTTT. This codes for CSPKGLEYTGELFF. The genes are TRBV20-1 and TRBJ2-2; D ambiguous. The CDR3 consists of 14 residues. CDR1 and CDR2 (germline): DFQATT, SNEGSKA (reference sequence). The V end lost 8 bases, the J end lost 3 bases, and 16 bases lay between the germline ends.

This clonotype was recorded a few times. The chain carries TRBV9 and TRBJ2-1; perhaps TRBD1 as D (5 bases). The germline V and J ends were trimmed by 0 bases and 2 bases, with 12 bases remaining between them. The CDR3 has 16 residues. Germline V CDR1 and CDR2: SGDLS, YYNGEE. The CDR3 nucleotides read TGTGCCAGCAGCGTAGACCAGGGCGGCACCTACAATGAGCAGTTCTTC. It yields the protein CASSVDQGGTYNEQFF.

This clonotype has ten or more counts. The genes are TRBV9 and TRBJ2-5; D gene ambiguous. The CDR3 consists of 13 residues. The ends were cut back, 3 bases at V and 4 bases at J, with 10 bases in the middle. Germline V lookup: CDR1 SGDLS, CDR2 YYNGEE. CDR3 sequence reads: CASSAEWGETQYF. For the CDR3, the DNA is TGTGCCAGCAGCGCGGAGTGGGGAGAGACCCAGTACTTC.

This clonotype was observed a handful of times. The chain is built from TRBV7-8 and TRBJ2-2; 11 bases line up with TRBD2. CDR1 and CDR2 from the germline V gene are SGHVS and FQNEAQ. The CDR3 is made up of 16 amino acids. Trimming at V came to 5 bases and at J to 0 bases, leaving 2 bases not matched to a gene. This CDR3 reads CASSASGGSNTGELFF. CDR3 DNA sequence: TGTGCCAGCAGCGCTAGCGGGGGGTCGAACACCGGGGAGCTGTTTTTT.

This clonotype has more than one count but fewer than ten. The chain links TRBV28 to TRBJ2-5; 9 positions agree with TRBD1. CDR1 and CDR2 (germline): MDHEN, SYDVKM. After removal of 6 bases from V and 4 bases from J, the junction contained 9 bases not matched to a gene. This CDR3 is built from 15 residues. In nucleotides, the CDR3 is TGTGCCAGCAGGACACAGGGGGCGATGGGAGAGACCCAGTACTTC. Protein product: CASRTQGAMGETQYF.

In DNA form, the CDR3 reads TGTGCCAGCAGCCATGGACAGCAGAACTATGGCTACACCTTC. As protein: CASSHGQQNYGYTF. The chain is built from TRBV7-9 and TRBJ1-2; D may be TRBD1 (6 bases). CDR3 length equals 14 residues. Germline CDR1 reads SEHNR; CDR2 reads FQNEAQ (reference sequence). The ends were cut back, 5 bases at V and 2 bases at J, with 12 bases in the middle.

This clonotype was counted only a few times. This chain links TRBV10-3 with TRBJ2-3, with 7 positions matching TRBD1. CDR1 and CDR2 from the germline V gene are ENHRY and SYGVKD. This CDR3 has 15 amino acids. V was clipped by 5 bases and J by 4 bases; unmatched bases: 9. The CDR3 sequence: CAISTGTAGPDTQYF. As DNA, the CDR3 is TGTGCCATCAGTACCGGGACAGCTGGCCCAGATACGCAGTATTTT.

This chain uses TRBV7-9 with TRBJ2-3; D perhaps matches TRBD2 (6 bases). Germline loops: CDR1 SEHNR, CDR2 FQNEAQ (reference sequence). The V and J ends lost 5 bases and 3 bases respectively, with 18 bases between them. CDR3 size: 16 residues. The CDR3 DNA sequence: TGTGCCAGCAGCGAGGGCGGCGGGGCGAGGACAGATACGCAGTATTTT. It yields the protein CASSEGGGARTDTQYF.

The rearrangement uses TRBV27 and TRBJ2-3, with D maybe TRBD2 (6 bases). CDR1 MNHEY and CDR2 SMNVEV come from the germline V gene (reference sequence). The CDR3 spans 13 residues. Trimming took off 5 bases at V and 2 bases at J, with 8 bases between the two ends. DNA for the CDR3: TGTGCCAGCAGTCCGGGAGACACAGATACGCAGTATTTT. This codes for CASSPGDTDTQYF.

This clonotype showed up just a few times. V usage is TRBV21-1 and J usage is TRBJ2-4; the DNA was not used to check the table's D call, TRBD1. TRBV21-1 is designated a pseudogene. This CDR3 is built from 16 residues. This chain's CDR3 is CASSKDLRGAKNIQYF. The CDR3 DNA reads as TGTGCCAGCAGCAAAGACCTCAGGGGGGCCAAAAACATTCAGTACTTC.

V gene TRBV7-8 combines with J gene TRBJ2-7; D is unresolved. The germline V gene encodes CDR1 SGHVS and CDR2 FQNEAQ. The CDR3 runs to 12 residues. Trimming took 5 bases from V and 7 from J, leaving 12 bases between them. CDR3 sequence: CASSRPLMEQYF. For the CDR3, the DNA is TGTGCCAGCAGCCGTCCTCTCATGGAGCAGTACTTC.

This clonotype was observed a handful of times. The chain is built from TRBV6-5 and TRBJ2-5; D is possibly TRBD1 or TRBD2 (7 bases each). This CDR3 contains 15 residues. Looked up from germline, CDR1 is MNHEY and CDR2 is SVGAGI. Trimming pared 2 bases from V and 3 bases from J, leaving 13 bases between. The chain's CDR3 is CASSYGRGLKETQYF. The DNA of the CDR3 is TGTGCCAGCAGTTACGGGAGGGGGCTCAAAGAGACCCAGTACTTC.

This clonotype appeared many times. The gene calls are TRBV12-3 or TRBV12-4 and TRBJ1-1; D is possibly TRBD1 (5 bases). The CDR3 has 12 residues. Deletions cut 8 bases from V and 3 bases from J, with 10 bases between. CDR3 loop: CASLAGDTEAFF. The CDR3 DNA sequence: TGTGCCAGCTTGGCGGGGGACACTGAAGCTTTCTTT.

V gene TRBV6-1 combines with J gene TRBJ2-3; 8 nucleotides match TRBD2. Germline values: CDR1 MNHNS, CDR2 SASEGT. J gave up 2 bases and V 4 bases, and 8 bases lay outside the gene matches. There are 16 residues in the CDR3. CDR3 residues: CASSAVLAEFTDTQYF. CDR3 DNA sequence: TGTGCCAGCAGTGCTGTACTAGCGGAGTTCACAGATACGCAGTATTTT.

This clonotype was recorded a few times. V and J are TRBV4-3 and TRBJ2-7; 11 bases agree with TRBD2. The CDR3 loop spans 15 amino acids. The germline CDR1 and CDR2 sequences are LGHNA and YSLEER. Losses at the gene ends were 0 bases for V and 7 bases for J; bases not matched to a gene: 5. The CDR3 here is CASSQDSGRAREQYF. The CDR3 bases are TGCGCCAGCAGCCAAGATAGCGGGAGGGCTCGGGAGCAGTACTTC.

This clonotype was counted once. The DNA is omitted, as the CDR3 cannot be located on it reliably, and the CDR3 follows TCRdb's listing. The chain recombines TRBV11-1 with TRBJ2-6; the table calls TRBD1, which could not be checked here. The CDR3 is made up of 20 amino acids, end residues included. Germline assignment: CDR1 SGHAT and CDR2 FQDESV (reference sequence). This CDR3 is CASSALGGIGFGSGANVLIF.

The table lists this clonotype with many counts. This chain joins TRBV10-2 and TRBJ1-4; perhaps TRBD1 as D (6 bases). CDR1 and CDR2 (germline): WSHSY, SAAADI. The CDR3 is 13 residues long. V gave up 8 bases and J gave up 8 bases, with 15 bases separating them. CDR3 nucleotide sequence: TGCGCCAGCGGCACAGGGCGGACGGAAAAACTGTTTTTT. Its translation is CASGTGRTEKLFF.

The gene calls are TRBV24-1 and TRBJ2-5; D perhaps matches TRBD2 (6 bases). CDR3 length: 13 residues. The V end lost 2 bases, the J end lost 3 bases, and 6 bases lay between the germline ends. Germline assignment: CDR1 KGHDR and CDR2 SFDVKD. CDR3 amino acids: CATSDSGEETQYF. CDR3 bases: TGTGCCACCAGTGATTCGGGGGAAGAGACCCAGTACTTC.

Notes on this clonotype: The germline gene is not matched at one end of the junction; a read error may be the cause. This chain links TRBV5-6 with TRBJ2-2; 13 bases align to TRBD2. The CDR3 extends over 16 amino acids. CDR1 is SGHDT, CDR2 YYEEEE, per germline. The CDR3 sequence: CASSWGLAGPTGELVF. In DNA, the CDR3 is TGTGCCAGCAGCTGGGGACTAGCGGGGCCCACCGGGGAGCTGGTTTTT.

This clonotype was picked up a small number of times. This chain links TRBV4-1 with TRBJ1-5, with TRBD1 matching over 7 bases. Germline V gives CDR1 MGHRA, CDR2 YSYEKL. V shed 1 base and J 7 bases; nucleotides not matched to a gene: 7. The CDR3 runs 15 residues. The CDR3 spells CASSQVQGIRQPQHF. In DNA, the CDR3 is TGCGCCAGCAGCCAAGTACAGGGGATTCGACAGCCCCAGCATTTT.

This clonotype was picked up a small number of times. This CDR3 is CSVRDREKYGYTF. Here the CDR3 DNA reads TGCAGTGTAAGGGACAGGGAAAAGTATGGCTACACCTTC. V usage is TRBV20-1 and J usage is TRBJ1-2; the match to TRBD1 covers 9 bases. The CDR3 has 13 amino acids. CDR1 is DFQATT and CDR2 is SNEGSKA in the germline V gene (reference sequence). The trim removed 7 bases at V and 5 bases at J, leaving 8 bases unmatched.

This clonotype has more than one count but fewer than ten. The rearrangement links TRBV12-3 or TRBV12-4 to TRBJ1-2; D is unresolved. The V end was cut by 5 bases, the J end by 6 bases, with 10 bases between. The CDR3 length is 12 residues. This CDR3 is CASSPVRDGYTF. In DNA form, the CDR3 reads TGTGCCAGCAGTCCTGTCCGAGATGGCTACACCTTC.

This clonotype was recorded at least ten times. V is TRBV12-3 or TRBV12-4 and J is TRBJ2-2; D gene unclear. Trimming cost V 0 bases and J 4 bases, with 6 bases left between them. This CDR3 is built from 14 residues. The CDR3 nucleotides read TGTGCCAGCAGTTTAGCGTCTGCCACCGGGGAGCTGTTTTTT. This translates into CASSLASATGELFF.

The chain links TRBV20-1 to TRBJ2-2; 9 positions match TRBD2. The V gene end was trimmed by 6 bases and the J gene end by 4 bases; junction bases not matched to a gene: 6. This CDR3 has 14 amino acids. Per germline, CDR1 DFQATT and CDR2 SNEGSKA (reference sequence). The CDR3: CSAPSGTGTGELFF. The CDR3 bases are TGCAGTGCACCTAGCGGGACGGGCACCGGGGAGCTGTTTTTT.